One T cell receptor (beta chain) is described in this entry. What it binds is unknown. Via MiXCR, TCRdb re-called the 5' RACE reads, giving one row per CDR3 protein. This sample has roughly 280,000 distinct CDR3 sequences, with under 20% found just once. The source of the sample is a study of T-cell memory formation after mild COVID-19. Findings of the study overall: Day 15 to 85 contractors were CD4/CD8 balanced; later expanders leaned CD4+. CD8+ contracting clones occupied EMRA, while CD4+ ones occupied mainly CM and EM. Memory cells collected pre-infection included some clones that later responded, suggesting cross-reactive memory joined.

Sequenced sample: PBMCs or a T cell subset sorted from them (not recorded which). This clonotype originated in a man between 18 and 35 years old who had mild COVID-19 (a few samples of this study predate the infection). Cell type and time point are not known.

CDR3 amino acids: CSATTTSGATDTQYF. CDR3 nucleotides: TGCAGTGCAACTACTACTAGCGGCGCCACAGATACGCAGTATTTT. The chain recombines TRBV20-1 with TRBJ2-3; TRBD2 matches at 8 bases. V shed 6 bases and J 2 bases; nucleotides not matched to a gene: 10. CDR3 length: 15 amino acids. CDR1 is DFQATT, CDR2 SNEGSKA, per germline (reference sequence).